Sequencing of this T cell receptor beta chain was carried out in a study of shared clonotypes between healthy human individuals (dated by TCRdb to 2020 to 2022). Broadly, across the study: A few men and two women, aged 18 to 49 years, made up the cohort. Each donor's leukapheresis produced roughly between roughly 0.9 and 8.9 billion PBMCs. Libraries were prepared and TCR repertoires were sequenced by different laboratories using diverse techniques, in order to increase sequencing depth and limit assay-specific biases. For each donor, three plates each were used for CD4 naive and CD4 memory, two plates were used for CD8 naive, and one plate was used for CD8 memory. To estimate repertoire size and how much clonotype sharing occurs between individuals, the study deeply sequenced the blood TCR repertoires of several healthy adults. General conclusions and limits of the study: Across a few donors, around 5.4% of naive CD4, roughly 3.4% of naive CD8, approximately 2.5% of memory CD4, and approximately 0.4% of memory CD8 clonotypes were shared. Higher generation probabilities were observed for clonotypes shared by all four sorted-subset donors than for non-shared clonotypes. Estimated clonotype richness was generally larger for naive than for memory subsets. Sampling was restricted to blood, and TCR repertoires in tissue are likely to differ from TCR repertoires in blood. Even with the large sequencing depth, rarefaction of the sorted-subset datasets indicated that sequencing was incomplete. Based on pairwise subsampling, the degree of clonotype sharing among donors was expected to be affected by sequencing depth. The small number of donors limited the genetic and exposure-history diversity represented.

Donors were healthy HIV-negative adults with no recently reported acute infections or vaccinations. All donors were Caucasian adults living in Nashville, Tennessee, USA. CD4+ T cells were enriched by magnetic negative selection; naive cells were then positively selected on CD45RA, and the negative fraction formed the memory subset. Blood was collected by leukapheresis, and PBMCs were isolated by Ficoll-Histopaque density gradient centrifugation and then cryopreserved in liquid nitrogen vapor phase. Purity and quantity of every magnetically sorted T cell population were checked by analytical flow cytometry. From each sorted fraction, genomic DNA was isolated and quantified by UV absorbance on a Nanodrop 2000c. TCR CDR3 regions were amplified from genomic DNA by multiplex PCR using the deep immunoSEQ assay. Genomic DNA extracted from each cell subset was distributed evenly over all wells of several immunoSEQ 96-well plates, and each plate served as one replicate. For sorted subsets, around 200 ng genomic DNA, equal to 25,000 to 35,000 T cell genomes, was loaded into each replicate PCR. The purified libraries were quantified using a Qubit 3.0 fluorometer, sized with a Bioanalyzer 2100, and then quantified again using the KAPA Library Quantification kit. Every immunoSEQ 96-well plate was sequenced on a dedicated single-read 150-cycle Illumina NextSeq 550 flow cell. In the authors' own workflow: Because only junctional sequences without quality scores were contained in the immunoSEQ output, filtering matching that applied to full-length reads could not be performed. To assign V/J genes and CDR3, sequences were annotated using PyIR, a Python wrapper for IgBLAST v1.9, with IMGT germline references. Reads with weak V/J assignments (E-value above 1e-6), missing CDR3, stop codons, out-of-frame junctions, or ambiguous translated residues were removed. V3J clonotypes were defined by identical inferred V gene, J gene, and CDR3 amino acid sequence. Percentage overlap between repertoires was calculated by dividing the number of shared unique clonotypes by the size of the smaller repertoire. Three approaches were used to assess repertoire richness: RTK rarefaction, the Chao1 estimator, and Recon v2.1 estimates of unobserved clonotypes. OLGA was used to compute generation probabilities for all TCRbeta clonotypes that the gDNA method yielded from several donors. TCRdb carries this immuneACCESS record with in-frame sequences only. Its versions omit some clonotypes, under half of them owing to an unresolved V gene in the studies checked, with the rest unexplained. Clone size and V and J calls were adopted from that table, with D and trimming inferred from the DNA. The sample table contains 2 million to 3 million clones; only one count was recorded for over 85% of them. 0.35% to 0.45% of the sample rests with the top ten.

Per the germline V gene, SNHLY is the CDR1 and FYNNEI is the CDR2. A distance of 13 bases separates the germline ends of V and J, which lose 4 bases and 7 bases respectively. The CDR3 goes from the cysteine to the phenylalanine over 13 residues. Just the 39-base CDR3 DNA is kept, in frame starting at base 1. Worth noting for this clone: Its specific antigen is unknown. Base qualities were left out, and no much larger clone turns up one base away.

Material: naive CD4+ T cells from PBMCs. The sample's cell subset or site label, decoded: CD45RA+ positively selected. The sequence links TRBV2 to TRBJ1-2; 5 matching bases give a weak D call of TRBD1. The TCR sequence derives from a man aged 18 to 29 in good health. Some clones in this sample may be carry-over from other donors' samples. The nucleotide sequence is given as TGTGCCAGCAGTGTAGGGGTCGGCGGTGGCTACACCTTC. It translates as CASSVGVGGGYTF.